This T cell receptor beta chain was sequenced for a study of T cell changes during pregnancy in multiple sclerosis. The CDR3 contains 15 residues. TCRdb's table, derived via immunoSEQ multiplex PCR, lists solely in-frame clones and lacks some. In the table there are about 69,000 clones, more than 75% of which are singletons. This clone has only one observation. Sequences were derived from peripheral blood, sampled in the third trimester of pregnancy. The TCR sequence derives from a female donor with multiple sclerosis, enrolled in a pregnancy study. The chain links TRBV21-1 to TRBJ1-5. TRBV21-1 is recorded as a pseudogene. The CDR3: CASSTGGGSRQPQHF. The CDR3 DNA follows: TGTGCCAGCAGCACGGGGGGGGGTAGCCGGCAGCCCCAGCATTTT.